The 15 T cell receptor beta chains below all came from one sample that was sequenced in a study of neurological immune-mediated disorders. In TCRdb, the 5' RACE reads were re-called with MiXCR into one record per CDR3 protein. This sample yields roughly 100,000 distinct CDR3 sequences, of which roughly 3.5% are seen a single time; 2.9% belongs to the top ten. The sample taken for sequencing was PBMCs. All receptors derive from a woman in her 50s with multiple sclerosis.

This clonotype was seen many times. The chain uses TRBV11-3 and TRBJ2-1; D is ambiguous. V lost 0 bases to trimming and J lost 0 bases, with 6 bases between them. Per germline, CDR1 SGHNT and CDR2 YENEEA. This CDR3 is built from 15 residues. CDR3 in amino acids: CASSLESASYNEQFF. Written as DNA, the CDR3 is TGTGCCAGCAGCTTAGAGAGCGCCTCCTACAATGAGCAGTTCTTC.

There are many counts of this clonotype. The chain employs TRBV12-3 or TRBV12-4 and TRBJ2-7; 7 bases align to TRBD1. CDR3 size: 15 residues. V shed 4 bases, J shed 3 bases, and the junction held 9 bases outside the gene matches. CDR3 protein: CASSSPGDRVYEQYF. The CDR3 bases are TGTGCCAGCAGTTCCCCCGGTGACAGGGTCTACGAGCAGTACTTC.

This clonotype was detected ten times or more. The genes are TRBV5-1 and TRBJ2-6, with unresolved D. The V gene lost 3 bases and the J gene lost 2 bases, with 12 bases spanning the gap. Germline-derived CDR1 and CDR2 are SGHRS and YFSETQ. This CDR3 comprises 16 residues. The chain's CDR3 is CASSSVTLPGANVLTF. DNA of the CDR3: TGCGCCAGCAGCTCCGTAACGCTTCCTGGGGCCAACGTCCTGACTTTC. The complete variable domain, with remaining parts taken from reference TRBV5-1 and TRBJ2-6, reads KAGVTQTPRYLIKTRGQQVTLSCSPISGHRSVSWYQQTPGQGLQFLFEYFSETQRNKGNFPGRFSGRQFSNSRSEMNVSTLELGDSALYLCASSSVTLPGANVLTFGAGSRLTVL.

This clonotype was seen ten or more times. CDR3 region: CASSLGRGAYLYTF. CDR3 nucleotides: TGTGCCAGCAGTTTAGGGCGGGGGGCTTATCTCTACACCTTC. This chain links TRBV27 with TRBJ1-2, with D tentatively TRBD1 (6 bases). Per the germline V gene, CDR1 is MNHEY and CDR2 is SMNVEV (reference sequence). V gave up 2 bases and J gave up 10 bases, with 17 bases separating them. The CDR3 extends over 14 amino acids.

Ten or more counts support this clonotype. The gene calls are TRBV28 and TRBJ1-5; 8 nucleotides align to TRBD1. The germline gives CDR1 MDHEN, CDR2 SYDVKM. This CDR3 contains 15 residues. J gave up 2 bases and V 5 bases, and 5 bases lay outside the gene matches. CDR3 loop: CASSPTGGGNQPQHF. In nucleotides, the CDR3 is TGTGCCAGCAGTCCCACAGGGGGAGGCAATCAGCCCCAGCATTTT.

The chain is built from TRBV12-3 or TRBV12-4 and TRBJ2-2; D is possibly TRBD1 or TRBD2 (5 bases each). The CDR3 spans 14 residues. Between the trimmed V and J ends, which lost 6 bases and 9 bases, there was a span of 17 bases. DNA for the CDR3: TGTGCCAGCAGACCCGGGACCACAATCTGGGAGCTGTTTTTT. This codes for CASRPGTTIWELFF.

This clonotype appeared many times. The rearrangement uses TRBV20-1 and TRBJ1-4; weak D call: TRBD1 (6 bases). The CDR3 length is 15 residues. CDR1 and CDR2 from the germline V gene are DFQATT and SNEGSKA (reference sequence). Trimming took 0 bases from V and 4 from J, leaving 12 bases between them. CDR3 residues: CSARDPGHRNEKLFF. The CDR3 DNA follows: TGCAGTGCTAGAGATCCGGGACACCGTAATGAAAAACTGTTTTTT.

This clonotype was counted ten times or more. The V gene is TRBV12-3 or TRBV12-4, the J gene TRBJ1-1; no firm D call. The V gene lost 3 bases and the J gene lost 7 bases, with 15 bases spanning the gap. This CDR3 contains 14 residues. CDR3 in amino acids: CASSFLTKNHEAFF. In DNA form, the CDR3 reads TGTGCCAGCAGTTTCTTGACGAAGAACCATGAAGCTTTCTTT.

This clonotype was counted ten times or more. The chain uses TRBV12-3 or TRBV12-4 and TRBJ1-5; possible D gene TRBD1, 5 bases. Trimming took off 3 bases at V and 0 bases at J, with 6 bases between the two ends. The CDR3 runs 14 residues. This CDR3 is CASSFGGSNQPQHF. DNA of the CDR3: TGTGCCAGCAGTTTTGGGGGTAGCAATCAGCCCCAGCATTTT.

This clonotype has at least ten counts. The chain uses TRBV20-1 and TRBJ2-5; 11 nucleotides align to TRBD2. This CDR3 region has 19 residues. CDR1 and CDR2 from the germline V gene are DFQATT and SNEGSKA (reference sequence). The junction had 22 bases not matched to a gene; V was cut back by 6 bases and J by 4 bases. CDR3 in amino acids: CSAGWEGRLAGGRGETQYF. DNA for the CDR3: TGCAGTGCCGGATGGGAGGGTAGGCTAGCGGGGGGAAGGGGAGAGACCCAGTACTTC.

V is TRBV7-2 and J is TRBJ1-1, with D tentatively TRBD1 (5 bases). Deletions cut 5 bases from V and 0 bases from J, with 13 bases between. This CDR3 has 15 residues. Germline CDR1 reads SGHTA; CDR2 reads FQGNSA. CDR3 nucleotide sequence: TGTGCCAGCAGCCAGGGCACTTGGGTGAACACTGAAGCTTTCTTT. This encodes CASSQGTWVNTEAFF. The entire variable domain, with the rest obtained from reference TRBV7-2 and TRBJ1-1, is as follows: GAGVSQSPSNKVTEKGKDVELRCDPISGHTALYWYRQSLGQGLEFLIYFQGNSAPDKSGLPSDRFSAERTGGSVSTLTIQRTQQEDSAVYLCASSQGTWVNTEAFFGQGTRLTVV.

This chain links TRBV6-5 with TRBJ2-1; 11 bases line up with TRBD1. V lost 7 bases and J lost 6; bases outside the gene matches: 5. Germline lookup yields CDR1 MNHEY and CDR2 SVGAGI. The CDR3 is made up of 14 amino acids. The CDR3 sequence is CASTPGTGGNEQFF. Written as DNA, the CDR3 is TGTGCCAGCACTCCCGGGACAGGGGGCAATGAGCAGTTCTTC.

There are many counts of this clonotype. CDR3 residues: CSARDLPASGTDTQYF. The DNA of the CDR3 is TGCAGTGCTAGAGACCTCCCAGCGAGTGGCACAGATACGCAGTATTTT. J is TRBJ2-3 and V is TRBV20-1, with unresolved D. Germline values: CDR1 DFQATT, CDR2 SNEGSKA (reference sequence). Trimming removed 0 bases at V and 1 base at J, with 14 bases between. CDR3 length: 16 amino acids.

This clonotype has at least ten counts. The chain combines TRBV7-2 with TRBJ2-7, with D perhaps TRBD1 or TRBD2 (5 bases each). CDR1 is SGHTA and CDR2 is FQGNSA in the germline V gene. This CDR3 comprises 12 residues. Trimming cost V 2 bases and J 9 bases, with 11 bases left between them. The CDR3 reads CASSLSGRGQYF. CDR3 nucleotides: TGTGCCAGCAGCTTATCGGGGCGCGGGCAGTACTTC. Full variable domain (rest looked up from reference TRBV7-2 and TRBJ2-7): GAGVSQSPSNKVTEKGKDVELRCDPISGHTALYWYRQSLGQGLEFLIYFQGNSAPDKSGLPSDRFSAERTGGSVSTLTIQRTQQEDSAVYLCASSLSGRGQYFGPGTRLTVT.

This clonotype was counted many times. This chain links TRBV3-1 with TRBJ2-1; D possibly corresponds to TRBD1 (9 bases). Germline CDR1 LGHDT, CDR2 YNNKEL (reference sequence). The CDR3 covers 20 residues. Trimming removed 0 bases from V and 8 bases from J, with 29 bases in between. As DNA, the CDR3 is TGTGCCAGCAGCCAAGAAATTAGGGACAGGGTGTACGGGGGGGCCCATGAGCAGTTCTTC. This translates into CASSQEIRDRVYGGAHEQFF.